This T cell receptor beta chain derives from a study of tumor-infiltrating lymphocytes in primary liver carcinoma. Study details: Each sample had roughly 3.5 to 8 million productive TCRbeta reads regardless of tissue type.

The investigators made TCR beta cDNA from approximately 500 ng total RNA, using a constant-region primer. Slightly modified ARM-PCR with three nested multiplex PCR rounds yielded TCR beta libraries. It was with TRBV1-TRBV30 forward primers and a C-beta reverse primer that the first two PCR rounds were run, at roughly 11 cycles each. From the multiplex PCR reads, TCRdb called clonotypes with MiXCR, one entry per CDR3 protein. Seen here are fewer than 350,000 distinct CDR3 sequences, roughly two thirds observed once, and the top ten hold approximately 5.9%. This clonotype was detected a few times. This CDR3 is built from 13 residues. Per germline, CDR1 MNHEY and CDR2 SVGAGI. Trimming took off 4 bases at V and 0 bases at J, with 7 bases between the two ends. The source of the blood RNA was unsorted whole blood, and germline DNA was extracted as well.

The rearrangement joins TRBV6-5 to TRBJ2-7; D remains unclear. The receptor was isolated from a man aged 35-49 years with primary liver carcinoma and hepatitis B virus infection. Sequenced: peripheral blood. The CDR3 DNA is TGTGCCAGCAGTTCAGTGAACTCCTACGAGCAGTACTTC. Translating gives CASSSVNSYEQYF.